One sample yielded the 5 T cell receptor beta chains listed below, sequenced in a study of T-cell memory formation after mild COVID-19. MiXCR, run by TCRdb on the 5' RACE reads, gives a single entry per CDR3 protein. The data show 300,000 to 400,000 distinct CDR3 sequences, roughly an eighth seen once. The sequenced sample consisted of PBMCs or a T cell subset sorted from them (not recorded which). Source of these receptors: a man younger than 35 who had mild COVID-19 (a few samples of this study predate the infection). Cell type and time point are not known.

This clonotype occurred many times. The rearrangement joins TRBV12-3 or TRBV12-4 to TRBJ2-5; D not certain. Trimming left V 3 bases short and J 5 bases short, with 4 bases between. The CDR3 loop spans 11 amino acids. As DNA, the CDR3 is TGTGCCAGCAGTTTCATGGAGACCCAGTACTTC. Protein: CASSFMETQYF.

The gene calls are TRBV13 and TRBJ2-7; perhaps TRBD1 as D (5 bases). CDR3 length: 12 residues. V shed 5 bases and J shed 6 bases, with 11 bases lying between them. The V gene's germline CDR1 is PRHDT and CDR2 FYEKMQ (reference sequence). In nucleotides, the CDR3 is TGTGCCAGCAGCGCAGGGAATACCGAGCAGTACTTC. Protein sequence: CASSAGNTEQYF. Drawing the rest from reference TRBV13 and TRBJ2-7, the complete variable domain is AAGVIQSPRHLIKEKRETATLKCYPIPRHDTVYWYQQGPGQDPQFLISFYEKMQSDKGSIPDRFSAQQFSDYHSELNMSSLELGDSALYFCASSAGNTEQYFGPGTRLTVT.

This clonotype was recorded many times. V is TRBV6-5 and J is TRBJ1-1, with a weak D call TRBD1 (5 bases). Germline V lookup: CDR1 MNHEY, CDR2 SVGAGI. V was clipped by 2 bases and J by 1 base, with 5 bases between them. This CDR3 spans 13 amino acids. CDR3 DNA sequence: TGTGCCAGCAGTTACGGGGGGAACACTGAAGCTTTCTTT. Amino acid sequence: CASSYGGNTEAFF.

The J gene is TRBJ1-2, the V gene TRBV7-2; D ambiguous. The ends were cut back, 5 bases at V and 0 bases at J, with 13 bases in the middle. Germline V gives CDR1 SGHTA, CDR2 FQGNSA. The CDR3 sequence is 15 residues long. This CDR3 reads CASSPAPDTNYGYTF. CDR3 nucleotide sequence: TGTGCCAGCAGCCCAGCGCCGGATACTAACTATGGCTACACCTTC.

The sample holds a few counts of this clonotype. The chain employs TRBV5-1 and TRBJ1-2; 10 bases agree with TRBD1. The J segment lost 6 bases and the V segment lost 4 bases, leaving 6 bases of the junction unmatched. This CDR3 is built from 14 residues. Germline values: CDR1 SGHRS, CDR2 YFSETQ. CDR3: CASSPGDRGHGYTF. The CDR3 bases are TGCGCCAGCAGCCCTGGGGACAGGGGACATGGCTACACCTTC.